These 4 T cell receptor beta chains came from one sample sequenced in a study of response to subunit inactivated influenza vaccine. MiXCR, run by TCRdb on the RT-PCR reads, gives a single entry per CDR3 protein. The table records hundreds of thousands of distinct CDR3 sequences, around a fifth of them present only once. This sample comprised PBMCs from blood, obtained approximately 20 months after vaccination. The receptors originated from a man between 45 and 75 years old who received an inactivated influenza vaccine.

The chain combines TRBV5-1 with TRBJ2-7; D call uncertain. The CDR3 spans 16 residues. Trimming pared 5 bases from V and 4 bases from J, leaving 22 bases between. Germline V gene lookup returns CDR1 SGHRS and CDR2 YFSETQ. The CDR3 region is CASSYVITSEAYEQYF. The CDR3 DNA follows: TGCGCCAGCAGTTATGTTATTACGAGCGAGGCTTACGAGCAGTACTTC. Drawing the rest from reference TRBV5-1 and TRBJ2-7, the complete variable domain is KAGVTQTPRYLIKTRGQQVTLSCSPISGHRSVSWYQQTPGQGLQFLFEYFSETQRNKGNFPGRFSGRQFSNSRSEMNVSTLELGDSALYLCASSYVITSEAYEQYFGPGTRLTVT.

This clonotype was counted once. The chain recombines TRBV12-3 or TRBV12-4 with TRBJ2-1; D remains ambiguous. CDR3 length: 12 amino acids. V lost 3 bases and J lost 12, with 12 bases in between. The CDR3 DNA sequence: TGTGCCAGCAGTTTGAGTGCTCTCGCGCAGTTCTTC. It translates to CASSLSALAQFF.

The chain uses TRBV5-1 and TRBJ1-1; possibly TRBD1 for D (5 bases). Germline CDR1 SGHRS, CDR2 YFSETQ. The CDR3 runs 14 residues. Trimming shortened V by 7 bases and J by 1 base, and 14 bases separated the two germline ends. CDR3: CASLSTETNTEAFF. The CDR3 bases are TGCGCCAGCTTATCGACAGAGACGAACACTGAAGCTTTCTTT. Looking up the rest from reference TRBV5-1 and TRBJ1-1 gives the full variable domain: KAGVTQTPRYLIKTRGQQVTLSCSPISGHRSVSWYQQTPGQGLQFLFEYFSETQRNKGNFPGRFSGRQFSNSRSEMNVSTLELGDSALYLCASLSTETNTEAFFGQGTRLTVV.

This clonotype was counted ten times or more. J is TRBJ1-1 and V is TRBV11-2; unclear D gene. V was clipped by 3 bases and J by 5 bases, with 16 bases between them. The germline CDR1 and CDR2 sequences are SGHAT and FQNNGV. The CDR3 has 15 residues. In DNA form, the CDR3 reads TGTGCCAGCAGCTTCGAACCATACACTCGGACTGAAGCTTTCTTT. The encoded protein is CASSFEPYTRTEAFF.